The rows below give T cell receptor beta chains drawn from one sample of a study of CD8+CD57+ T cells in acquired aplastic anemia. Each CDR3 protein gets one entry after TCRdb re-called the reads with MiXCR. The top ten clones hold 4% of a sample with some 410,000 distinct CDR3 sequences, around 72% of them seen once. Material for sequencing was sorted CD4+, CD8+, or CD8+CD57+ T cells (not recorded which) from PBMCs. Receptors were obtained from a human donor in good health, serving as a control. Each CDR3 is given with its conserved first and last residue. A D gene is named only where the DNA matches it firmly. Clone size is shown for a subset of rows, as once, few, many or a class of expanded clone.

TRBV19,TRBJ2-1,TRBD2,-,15,TGTGCCAGTAGTATTCTAGCGGGAGGTAGATATGAGCAGTTCTTC,CASSILAGGRYEQFF
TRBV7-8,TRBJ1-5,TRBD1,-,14,TGTGCCAGCAGCCACTCGGAGACAGGGCGGAATTCACCCTTT,CASSHSETGRNSPF
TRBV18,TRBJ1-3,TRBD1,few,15,TGTGCCAGCTCACCACCGGGACAGTATGGAAACACCATATATTTT,CASSPPGQYGNTIYF
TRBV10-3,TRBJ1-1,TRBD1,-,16,TGTGCCATCAGCCCTTCCCCGGGACAGGGCCCGACTGAAGCTTTCTTT,CAISPSPGQGPTEAFF
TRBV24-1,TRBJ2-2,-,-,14,TGTGCCACCAGTGCCGCAAGGGATTTCGGGGAGCTGTTTTTT,CATSAARDFGELFF
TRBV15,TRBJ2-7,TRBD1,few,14,TGCGCCACCAGCAGAGAGGACAGGGAAAACGAGCAGTACTTC,CATSREDRENEQYF
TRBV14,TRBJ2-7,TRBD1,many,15,TGTGCCAGCAGCCTCTTAGGACAGGGCTCCTACGAGCAGTACTTC,CASSLLGQGSYEQYF
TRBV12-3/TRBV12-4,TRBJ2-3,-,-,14,TGCGCCAGCACTCAGGGGGGGCCCACAGATACGCAGTATTTT,CASTQGGPTDTQYF
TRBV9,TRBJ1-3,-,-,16,TGTGCCAGCAGCGTTGGGGATGGCGGGGAGCTGATCTCCATATATTTT,CASSVGDGGELISIYF
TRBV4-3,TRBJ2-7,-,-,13,TGCGCCAGCAGCCAAGATCCGGGGTTCGAGCAGTACTTC,CASSQDPGFEQYF
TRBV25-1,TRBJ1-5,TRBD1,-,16,TGTGCCAGCAGTGAATACGGGACAGGGCCTAATCAGCCCCAGCGTTTT,CASSEYGTGPNQPQRF
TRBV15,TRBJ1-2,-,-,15,TGTGCCACCAGCAGAGTGCGACAGTCTAGTTATGGCTACACCTTC,CATSRVRQSSYGYTF
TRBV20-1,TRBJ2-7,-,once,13,TGCAGTGCTAGAGAATGGTCATCCTACGAGCAGTACTTC,CSAREWSSYEQYF
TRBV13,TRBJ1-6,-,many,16,TGTGCCAGCAACGAAGATCGGGGGGCGCAGAATTCACCCCTCCACTTT,CASNEDRGAQNSPLHF
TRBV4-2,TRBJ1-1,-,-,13,TGTGCCAGCAGTAGGGGGGACCACACTGAAGCTTTCTTT,CASSRGDHTEAFF
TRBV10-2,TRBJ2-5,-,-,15,TGCGCCAGCACCTCCGGAGCAGGCACAGCAGACGCGCAGTACTTC,CASTSGAGTADAQYF
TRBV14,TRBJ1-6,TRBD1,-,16,TGTGCCAGCAGCCAAGGTTCCGGACAGGGGTACTCACCCCTCCACTTT,CASSQGSGQGYSPLHF
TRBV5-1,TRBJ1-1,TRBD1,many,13,TGCGCCAGCAGGGAGGGGGCGGGCACTGAAGCTTTCTTT,CASREGAGTEAFF
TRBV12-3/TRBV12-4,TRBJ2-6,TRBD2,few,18,TGTGCCAGCAGCAAGGGACTAGCGGGGGGAGTGAAGGCCAACGTCCTGACTTTC,CASSKGLAGGVKANVLTF
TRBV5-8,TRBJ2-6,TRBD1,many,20,TGTGCCAGCAGCTTGGGCGTATTCGGGACAGGTATTTCTGGGGCCAACGTCCTGACTTTC,CASSLGVFGTGISGANVLTF
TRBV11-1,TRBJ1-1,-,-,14,TGTGCCAGCAGCTTAAGTAGGGGAATTACTGAAGCTTTCTTT,CASSLSRGITEAFF
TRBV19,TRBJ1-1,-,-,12,TGTGCCAGTAGTATAGGACTTGGTGAAGCTTTCTTT,CASSIGLGEAFF
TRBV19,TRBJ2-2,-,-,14,TGTGCCAGTAGTACCACAGGGAACGCCAGGCTGTTTTTTTTT,CASSTTGNARLFFF